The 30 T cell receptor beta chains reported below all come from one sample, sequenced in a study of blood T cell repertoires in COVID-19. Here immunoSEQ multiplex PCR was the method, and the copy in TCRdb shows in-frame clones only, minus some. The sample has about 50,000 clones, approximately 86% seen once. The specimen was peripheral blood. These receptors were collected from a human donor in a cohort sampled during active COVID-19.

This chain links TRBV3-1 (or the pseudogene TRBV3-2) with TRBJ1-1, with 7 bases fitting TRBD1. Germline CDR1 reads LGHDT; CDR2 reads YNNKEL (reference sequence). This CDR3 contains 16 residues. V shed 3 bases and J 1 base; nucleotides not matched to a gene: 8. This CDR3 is CASSHSRQGSNTEAFF. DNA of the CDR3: TGTGCCAGCAGCCATTCGCGACAGGGATCGAACACTGAAGCTTTCTTT.

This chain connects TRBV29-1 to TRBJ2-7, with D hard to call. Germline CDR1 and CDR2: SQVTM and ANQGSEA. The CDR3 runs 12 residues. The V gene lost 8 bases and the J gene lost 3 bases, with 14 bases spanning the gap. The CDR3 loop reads CSYSGLLYEQYF. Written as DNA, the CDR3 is TGCAGCTACTCCGGGTTACTCTACGAGCAGTACTTC.

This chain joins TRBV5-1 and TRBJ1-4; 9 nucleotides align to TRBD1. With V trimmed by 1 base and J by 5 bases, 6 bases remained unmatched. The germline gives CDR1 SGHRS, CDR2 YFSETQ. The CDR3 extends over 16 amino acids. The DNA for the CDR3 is TGCGCCAGCAGCTTGCAACCCGGGACAGGGAATGAAAAACTGTTTTTT. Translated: CASSLQPGTGNEKLFF.

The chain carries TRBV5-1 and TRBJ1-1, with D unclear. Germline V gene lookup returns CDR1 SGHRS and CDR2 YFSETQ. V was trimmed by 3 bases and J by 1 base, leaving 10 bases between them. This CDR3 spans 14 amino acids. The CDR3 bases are TGCGCCAGCAGCTCGCTCACTACGAACACTGAAGCTTTCTTT. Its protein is CASSSLTTNTEAFF.

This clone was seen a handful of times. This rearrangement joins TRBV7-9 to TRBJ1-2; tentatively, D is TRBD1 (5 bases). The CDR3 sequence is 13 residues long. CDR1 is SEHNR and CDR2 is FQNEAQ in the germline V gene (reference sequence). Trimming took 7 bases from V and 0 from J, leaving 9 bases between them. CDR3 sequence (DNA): TGTGCCAGCACCGTGACAGCTAACTATGGCTACACCTTC. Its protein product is CASTVTANYGYTF.

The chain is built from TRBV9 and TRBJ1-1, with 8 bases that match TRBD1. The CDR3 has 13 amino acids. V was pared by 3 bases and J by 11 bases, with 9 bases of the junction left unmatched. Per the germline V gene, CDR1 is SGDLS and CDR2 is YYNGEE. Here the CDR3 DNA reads TGTGCCAGCAGCGAACAGGGGGGGAAGAGGGCTTTCTTT. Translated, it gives CASSEQGGKRAFF.

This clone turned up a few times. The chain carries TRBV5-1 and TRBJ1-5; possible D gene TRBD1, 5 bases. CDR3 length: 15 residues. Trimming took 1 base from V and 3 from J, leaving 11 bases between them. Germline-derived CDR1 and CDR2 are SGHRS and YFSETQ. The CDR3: CASSLTSGNNQPQHF. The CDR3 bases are TGCGCCAGCAGCTTGACCTCAGGGAACAATCAGCCCCAGCATTTT.

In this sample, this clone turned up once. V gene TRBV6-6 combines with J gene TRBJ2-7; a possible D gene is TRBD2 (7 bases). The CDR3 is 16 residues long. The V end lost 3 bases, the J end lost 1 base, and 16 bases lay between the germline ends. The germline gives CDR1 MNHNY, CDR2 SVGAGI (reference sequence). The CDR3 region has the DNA TGTGCCAGCAGTTATTCATCGCGGGGGCTATCCTACGAGCAGTACTTC. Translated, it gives CASSYSSRGLSYEQYF.

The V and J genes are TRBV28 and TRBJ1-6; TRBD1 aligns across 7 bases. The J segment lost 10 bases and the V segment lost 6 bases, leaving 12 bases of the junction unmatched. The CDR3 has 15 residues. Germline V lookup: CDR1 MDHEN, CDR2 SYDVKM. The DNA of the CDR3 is TGTGCCAGCAGCCGTCCCCGAGGGGGCGTATCACCCCTCCACTTT. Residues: CASSRPRGGVSPLHF.

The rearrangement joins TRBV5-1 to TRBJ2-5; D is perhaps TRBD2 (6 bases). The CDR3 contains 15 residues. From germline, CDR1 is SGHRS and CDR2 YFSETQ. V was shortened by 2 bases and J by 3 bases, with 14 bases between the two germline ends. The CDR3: CASSFSAAGKETQYF. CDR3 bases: TGCGCCAGCAGCTTTTCTGCGGCGGGAAAAGAGACCCAGTACTTC. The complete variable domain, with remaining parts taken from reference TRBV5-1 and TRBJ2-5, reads KAGVTQTPRYLIKTRGQQVTLSCSPISGHRSVSWYQQTPGQGLQFLFEYFSETQRNKGNFPGRFSGRQFSNSRSEMNVSTLELGDSALYLCASSFSAAGKETQYFGPGTRLLVL.

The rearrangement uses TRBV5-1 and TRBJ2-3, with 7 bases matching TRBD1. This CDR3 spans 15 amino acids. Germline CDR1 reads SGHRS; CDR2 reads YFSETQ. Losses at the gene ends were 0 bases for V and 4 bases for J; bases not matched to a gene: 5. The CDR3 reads CASSLGGQGADTQYF. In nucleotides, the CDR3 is TGCGCCAGCAGCTTGGGTGGGCAGGGGGCAGATACGCAGTATTTT.

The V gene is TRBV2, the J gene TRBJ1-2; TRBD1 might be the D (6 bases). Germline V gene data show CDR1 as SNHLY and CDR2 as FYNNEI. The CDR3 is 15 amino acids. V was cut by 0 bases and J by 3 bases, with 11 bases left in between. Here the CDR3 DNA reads TGTGCCAGCAGTGAAGCTAGCACAGGGCACTATGGCTACACCTTC. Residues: CASSEASTGHYGYTF.

CDR3 sequence reads: CASSLVVNKETQYF. CDR3 sequence (DNA): TGTGCCAGCAGCTTAGTGGTTAACAAAGAGACCCAGTACTTC. The rearrangement links TRBV7-9 to TRBJ2-5; D is unresolved. Germline CDR1 SEHNR, CDR2 FQNEAQ (reference sequence). Trimming stripped 1 base from V and 3 bases from J, with 9 bases between. The CDR3 totals 14 residues. The complete variable domain, with remaining parts taken from reference TRBV7-9 and TRBJ2-5, reads DTGVSQNPRHKITKRGQNVTFRCDPISEHNRLYWYRQTLGQGPEFLTYFQNEAQLEKSRLLSDRFSAERPKGSFSTLEIQRTEQGDSAMYLCASSLVVNKETQYFGPGTRLLVL.

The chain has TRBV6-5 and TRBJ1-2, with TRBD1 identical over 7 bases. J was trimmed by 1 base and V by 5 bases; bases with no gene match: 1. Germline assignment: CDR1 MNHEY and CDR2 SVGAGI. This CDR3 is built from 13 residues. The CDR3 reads CASSRQGNYGYTF. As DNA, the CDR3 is TGTGCCAGCAGTCGACAGGGTAACTATGGCTACACCTTC.

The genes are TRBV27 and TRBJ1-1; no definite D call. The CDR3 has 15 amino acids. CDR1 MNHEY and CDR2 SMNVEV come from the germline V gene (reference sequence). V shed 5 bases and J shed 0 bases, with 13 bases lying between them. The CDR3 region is CASSLGLRMNTEAFF. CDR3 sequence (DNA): TGTGCCAGCAGTCTCGGTTTGCGGATGAACACTGAAGCTTTCTTT.

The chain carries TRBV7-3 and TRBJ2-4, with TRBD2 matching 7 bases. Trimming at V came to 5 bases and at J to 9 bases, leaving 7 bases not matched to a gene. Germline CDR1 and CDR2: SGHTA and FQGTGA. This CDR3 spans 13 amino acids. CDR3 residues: CASSRDYMGIQYF. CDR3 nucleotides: TGTGCCAGCAGCCGGGACTATATGGGCATTCAGTACTTC.

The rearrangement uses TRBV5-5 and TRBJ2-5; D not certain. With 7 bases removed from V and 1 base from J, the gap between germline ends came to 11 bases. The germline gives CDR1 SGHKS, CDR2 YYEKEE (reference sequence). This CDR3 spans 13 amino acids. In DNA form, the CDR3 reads TGTGCCAGCTACCCCAGTGTCCAAGAGACCCAGTACTTC. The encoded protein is CASYPSVQETQYF.

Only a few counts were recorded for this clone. The CDR3 protein is CASSPGQGVETQYF. In nucleotides, the CDR3 is TGTGCCAGCAGCCCTGGACAGGGGGTAGAGACCCAGTACTTC. The chain links TRBV7-6 to TRBJ2-5; 10 positions agree with TRBD1. Trimming at V came to 5 bases and at J to 4 bases, leaving 4 bases not matched to a gene. Germline V gene sequence: CDR1 SGHVS, CDR2 FNYEAQ. This CDR3 spans 14 amino acids.

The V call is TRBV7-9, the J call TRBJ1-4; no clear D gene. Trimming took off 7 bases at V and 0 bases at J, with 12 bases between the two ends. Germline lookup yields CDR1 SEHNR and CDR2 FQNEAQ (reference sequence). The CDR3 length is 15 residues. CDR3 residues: CASMAAIATNEKLFF. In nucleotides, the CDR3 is TGTGCCAGCATGGCGGCCATAGCAACTAATGAAAAACTGTTTTTT.

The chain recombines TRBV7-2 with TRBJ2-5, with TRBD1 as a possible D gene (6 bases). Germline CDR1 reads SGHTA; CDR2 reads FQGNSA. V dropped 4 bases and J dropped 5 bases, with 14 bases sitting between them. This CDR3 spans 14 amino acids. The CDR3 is CASSSLQGWETQYF. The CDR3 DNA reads TGTGCCAGCAGCTCCCTACAGGGTTGGGAGACCCAGTACTTC. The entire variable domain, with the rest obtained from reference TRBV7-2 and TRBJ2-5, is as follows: GAGVSQSPSNKVTEKGKDVELRCDPISGHTALYWYRQSLGQGLEFLIYFQGNSAPDKSGLPSDRFSAERTGGSVSTLTIQRTQQEDSAVYLCASSSLQGWETQYFGPGTRLLVL.

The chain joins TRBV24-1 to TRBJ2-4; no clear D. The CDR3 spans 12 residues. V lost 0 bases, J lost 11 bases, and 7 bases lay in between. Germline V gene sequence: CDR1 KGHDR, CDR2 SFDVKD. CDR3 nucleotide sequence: TGTGCCACCAGTGATTTGGGCGGATTTCAGTACTTC. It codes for CATSDLGGFQYF.

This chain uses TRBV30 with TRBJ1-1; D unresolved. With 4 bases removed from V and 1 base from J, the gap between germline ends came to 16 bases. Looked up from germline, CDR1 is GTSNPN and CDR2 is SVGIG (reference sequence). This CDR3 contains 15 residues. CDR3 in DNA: TGTGCCTGGACCCACACACACACCAGGAACACTGAAGCTTTCTTT. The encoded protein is CAWTHTHTRNTEAFF.

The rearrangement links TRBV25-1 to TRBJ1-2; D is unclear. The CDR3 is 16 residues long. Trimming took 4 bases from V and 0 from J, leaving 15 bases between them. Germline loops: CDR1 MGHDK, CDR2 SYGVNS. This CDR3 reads CASSATGSETNYGYTF. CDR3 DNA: TGTGCCAGCAGTGCAACTGGGTCGGAGACTAACTATGGCTACACCTTC.

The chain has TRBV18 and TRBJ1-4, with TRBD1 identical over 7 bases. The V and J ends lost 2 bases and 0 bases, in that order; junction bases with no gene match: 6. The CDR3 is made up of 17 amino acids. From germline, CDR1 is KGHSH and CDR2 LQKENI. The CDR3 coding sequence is TGTGCCAGCTCACCAAACAGGGGCCAGGCAACTAATGAAAAACTGTTTTTT. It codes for CASSPNRGQATNEKLFF.

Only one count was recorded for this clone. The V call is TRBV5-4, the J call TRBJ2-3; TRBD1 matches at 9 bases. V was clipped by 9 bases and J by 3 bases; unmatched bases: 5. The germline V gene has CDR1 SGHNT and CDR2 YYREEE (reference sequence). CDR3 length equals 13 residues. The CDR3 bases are TGTGCCACCGTACAGGGGGCAACAGATACGCAGTATTTT. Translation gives CATVQGATDTQYF. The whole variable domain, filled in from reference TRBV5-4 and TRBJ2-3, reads ETGVTQSPTHLIKTRGQQVTLRCSSQSGHNTVSWYQQALGQGPQFIFQYYREEENGRGNFPPRFSGLQFPNYSSELNVNALELDDSALYLCATVQGATDTQYFGPGTRLTVL.

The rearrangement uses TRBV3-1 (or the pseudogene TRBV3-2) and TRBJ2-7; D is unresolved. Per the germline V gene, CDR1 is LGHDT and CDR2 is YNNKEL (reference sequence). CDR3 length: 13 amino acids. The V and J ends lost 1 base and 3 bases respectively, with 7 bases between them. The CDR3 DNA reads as TGTGCCAGCAGCCAAGGACACTTCTACGAGCAGTACTTC. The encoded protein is CASSQGHFYEQYF.

CDR3 nucleotides: TGTGCCAGCAGAGGGACTAGTGGTGAGACCCAGTACTTC. Translated: CASRGTSGETQYF. The chain has TRBV28 and TRBJ2-5; 8 nucleotides line up with TRBD2. Germline trimming cut 6 bases from V and 5 bases from J; bases unmatched to any gene: 5. The CDR3 extends over 13 amino acids. From germline, CDR1 is MDHEN and CDR2 SYDVKM. Full variable domain (outside the CDR3, taken from reference TRBV28 and TRBJ2-5): DVKVTQSSRYLVKRTGEKVFLECVQDMDHENMFWYRQDPGLGLRLIYFSYDVKMKEKGDIPEGYSVSREKKERFSLILESASTNQTSMYLCASRGTSGETQYFGPGTRLLVL.

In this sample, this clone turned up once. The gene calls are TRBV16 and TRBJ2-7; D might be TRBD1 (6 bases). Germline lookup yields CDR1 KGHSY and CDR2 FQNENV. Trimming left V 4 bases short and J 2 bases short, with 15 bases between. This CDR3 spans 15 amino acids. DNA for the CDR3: TGTGCCAGCAGCCGGGCGGCAGGGGTACCCTACGAGCAGTACTTC. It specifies CASSRAAGVPYEQYF.

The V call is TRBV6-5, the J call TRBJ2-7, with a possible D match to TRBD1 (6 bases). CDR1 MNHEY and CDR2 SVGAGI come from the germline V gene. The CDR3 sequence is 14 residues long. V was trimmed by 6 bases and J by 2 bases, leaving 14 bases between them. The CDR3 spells CASRIQGKTYEQYF. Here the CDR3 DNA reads TGTGCCAGCAGGATTCAGGGGAAAACCTACGAGCAGTACTTC.

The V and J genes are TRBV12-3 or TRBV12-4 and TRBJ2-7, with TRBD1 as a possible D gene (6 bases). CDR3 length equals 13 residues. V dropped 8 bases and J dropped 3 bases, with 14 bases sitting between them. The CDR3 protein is CASGQQGFYEQYF. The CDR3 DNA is TGTGCCAGCGGACAACAGGGTTTCTACGAGCAGTACTTC.